This T cell receptor (beta chain) stems from a study of CXCR3-negative and CXCR3-positive naive CD8 T cells. Turning to the study itself: Total TRB output reached around 150 million reads, about 1.5 +/- 0.3 million per library.

Turning to this clonotype: What it recognizes is unknown.

The CDR3 runs 13 residues. Germline V gives CDR1 SGHTA, CDR2 FQGTGA. Findings of the study overall: Against CXCR3-negative naive cells, CXCR3-positive naive cells showed more hydrophobic TRB CDR3s. Similar TRBV-TRBJ usage characterized naive CXCR3-negative and CXCR3-positive cells; memory cells differed.

Each TRB cDNA library was prepared by 5' RACE (with UMI labels). From its re-call of the 5' RACE reads, TCRdb lists each CDR3 protein once, without DNA. Reported are some 130,000 distinct CDR3 sequences; the ten largest clones contain 0.25% to 0.35%. Sorting yielded triplicates of 300,000 to 350,000 cells for each CD8+ T cell subset. Sequencing used naive CXCR3- CD8+ T cells from blood. Subset in this sample: CD45RO-CCR7+CD27+CD95- naive CD8+ T cells lacking CXCR3 (TNR3-). The gene calls are TRBV7-3 and TRBJ2-3. The TCR sequence derives from a human donor in good health. Some clones in this sample may be carry-over from other donors' samples. CDR3 in amino acids: CASSSIKLDTQYF.